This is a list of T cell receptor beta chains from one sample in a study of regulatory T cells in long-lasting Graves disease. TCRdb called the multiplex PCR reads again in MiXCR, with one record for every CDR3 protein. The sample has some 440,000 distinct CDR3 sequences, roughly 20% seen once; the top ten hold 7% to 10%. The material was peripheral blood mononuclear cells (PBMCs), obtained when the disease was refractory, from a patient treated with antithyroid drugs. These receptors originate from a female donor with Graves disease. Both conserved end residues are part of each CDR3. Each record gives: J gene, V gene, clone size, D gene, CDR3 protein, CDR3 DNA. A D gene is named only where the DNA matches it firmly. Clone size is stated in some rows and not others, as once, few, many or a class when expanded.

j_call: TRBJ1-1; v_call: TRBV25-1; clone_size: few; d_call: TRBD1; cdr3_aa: CASSEQYRGSEAFF; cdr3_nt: TGTGCCAGCAGTGAGCAATACAGGGGTTCTGAAGCTTTCTTT
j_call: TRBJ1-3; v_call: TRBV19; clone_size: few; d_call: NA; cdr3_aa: CASRPSASGNTIYF; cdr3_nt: TGTGCCAGTAGACCAAGTGCCTCTGGAAACACCATATATTTT
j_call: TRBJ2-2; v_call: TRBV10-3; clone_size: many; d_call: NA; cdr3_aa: CAITPGPLNTGELFF; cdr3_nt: TGTGCCATCACTCCGGGCCCTCTTAACACCGGGGAGCTGTTTTTT
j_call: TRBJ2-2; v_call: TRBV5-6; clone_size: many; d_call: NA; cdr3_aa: CASSLGYNTGELFF; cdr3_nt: TGTGCCAGCAGCTTAGGTTATAACACCGGGGAGCTGTTTTTT
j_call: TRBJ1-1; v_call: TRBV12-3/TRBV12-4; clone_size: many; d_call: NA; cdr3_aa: CASSFWGGTEAFF; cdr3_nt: TGTGCCAGCAGCTTTTGGGGAGGCACTGAAGCTTTCTTT
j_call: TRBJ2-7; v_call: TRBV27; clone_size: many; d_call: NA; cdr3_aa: CASSLSISDLAYEQYF; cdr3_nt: TGTGCCAGCAGTTTATCCATTTCGGACTTAGCCTACGAGCAGTACTTC
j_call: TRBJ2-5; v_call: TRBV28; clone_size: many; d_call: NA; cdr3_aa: CASSMGPQETQYF; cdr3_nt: TGTGCCAGCAGTATGGGCCCTCAAGAGACCCAGTACTTC
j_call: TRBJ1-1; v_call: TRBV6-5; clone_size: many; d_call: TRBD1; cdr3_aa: CASSSSTGGNTEAFF; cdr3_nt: TGTGCCAGCAGTTCGAGTACAGGGGGCAACACTGAAGCTTTCTTT
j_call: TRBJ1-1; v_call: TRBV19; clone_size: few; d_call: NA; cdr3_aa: CASSIEGSGGTEAFF; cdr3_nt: TGTGCCAGTAGTATAGAGGGCAGCGGGGGCACTGAAGCTTTCTTT
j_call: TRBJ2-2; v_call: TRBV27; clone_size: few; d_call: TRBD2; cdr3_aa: CASSPPLAGGANTGELFF; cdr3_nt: TGTGCCAGCAGTCCACCCCTAGCGGGAGGGGCGAACACCGGGGAGCTGTTTTTT
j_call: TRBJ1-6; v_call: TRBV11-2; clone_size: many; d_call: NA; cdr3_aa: CASSPAGNSPLHF; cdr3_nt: TGTGCCAGCAGCCCTGCCGGGAATTCACCCCTCCACTTT
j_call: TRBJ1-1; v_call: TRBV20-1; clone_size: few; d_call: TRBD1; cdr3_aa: CSAEGTGRVGTEAFF; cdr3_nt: TGCAGTGCGGAAGGGACAGGGCGAGTTGGCACTGAAGCTTTCTTT
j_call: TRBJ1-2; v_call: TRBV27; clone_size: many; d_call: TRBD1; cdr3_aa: CASSLSGTGIIEGYTF; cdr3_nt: TGTGCCAGCAGTTTATCGGGGACAGGGATCATCGAGGGCTACACCTTC
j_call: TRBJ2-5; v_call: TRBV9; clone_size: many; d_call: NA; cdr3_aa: CASSVGHNQETQYF; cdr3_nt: TGTGCCAGCAGCGTAGGGCACAACCAAGAGACCCAGTACTTC
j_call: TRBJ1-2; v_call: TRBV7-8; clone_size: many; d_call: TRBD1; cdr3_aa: CASSLASGTGGFNYGYTF; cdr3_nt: TGTGCCAGCAGCTTAGCGTCCGGGACAGGGGGATTCAACTATGGCTACACCTTC
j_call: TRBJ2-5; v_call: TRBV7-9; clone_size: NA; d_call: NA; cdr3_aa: CASSLGSPIGTQYF; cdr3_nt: TGTGCCAGCAGCTTAGGGAGCCCCATAGGGACCCAGTACTTC
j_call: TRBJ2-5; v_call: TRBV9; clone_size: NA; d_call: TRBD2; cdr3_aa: CASSVEAGGPQETQYF; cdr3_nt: TGTGCCAGCAGCGTAGAGGCGGGAGGCCCTCAAGAGACCCAGTACTTC
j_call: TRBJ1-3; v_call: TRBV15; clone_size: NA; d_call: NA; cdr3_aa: CATSRDLRNTIYF; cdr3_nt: TGTGCCACCAGCAGAGACCTGCGGAACACCATATATTTT
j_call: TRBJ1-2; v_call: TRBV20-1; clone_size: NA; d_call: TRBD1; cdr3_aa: CSAHTTTSGGNYGYTF; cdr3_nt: TGCAGTGCTCACACCACAACCTCAGGGGGCAACTATGGCTACACCTTC
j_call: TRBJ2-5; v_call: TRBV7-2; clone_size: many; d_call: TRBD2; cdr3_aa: CASSLDGTSGSFETQYF; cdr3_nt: TGTGCCAGCAGCTTGGACGGGACTAGCGGGAGTTTCGAGACCCAGTACTTC
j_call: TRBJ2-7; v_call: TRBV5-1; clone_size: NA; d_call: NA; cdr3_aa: CASSFRQDYEQYF; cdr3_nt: TGCGCCAGCAGCTTCCGGCAGGATTACGAGCAGTACTTC
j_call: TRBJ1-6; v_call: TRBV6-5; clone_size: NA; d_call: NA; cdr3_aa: CASSYNSESPLHF; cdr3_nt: TGTGCCAGCAGTTACAATTCTGAGTCACCCCTCCACTTT
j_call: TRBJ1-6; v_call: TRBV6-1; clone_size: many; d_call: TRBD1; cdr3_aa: CASRGTGRDSPLHF; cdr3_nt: TGTGCCAGCAGAGGGACAGGGAGGGATTCACCCCTCCACTTT
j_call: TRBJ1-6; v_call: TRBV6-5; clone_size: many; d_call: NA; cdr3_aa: CASSYGQPNSPLHF; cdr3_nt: TGTGCCAGCAGTTACGGACAGCCGAATTCACCCCTCCACTTT
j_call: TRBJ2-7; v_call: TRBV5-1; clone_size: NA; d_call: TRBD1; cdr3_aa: CASSFGTGLYEQYF; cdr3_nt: TGCGCCAGCAGCTTCGGGACAGGGTTATACGAGCAGTACTTC
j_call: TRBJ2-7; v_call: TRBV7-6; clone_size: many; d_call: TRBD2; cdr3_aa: CASSPLAGAYEQYF; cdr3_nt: TGTGCCAGCAGCCCCCTAGCGGGAGCCTACGAGCAGTACTTC
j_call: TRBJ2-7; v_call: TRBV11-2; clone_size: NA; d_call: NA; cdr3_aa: CASSLSDGGSEQCF; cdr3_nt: TGTGCCAGCAGCTTATCGGATGGGGGTTCCGAGCAGTGCTTC
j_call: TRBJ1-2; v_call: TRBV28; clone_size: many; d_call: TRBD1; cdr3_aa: CASSLGTANYGYTF; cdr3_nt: TGTGCCAGCAGTTTAGGGACAGCTAACTATGGCTACACCTTC
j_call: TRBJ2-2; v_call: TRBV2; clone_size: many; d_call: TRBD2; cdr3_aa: CASRDWTSGQSGELFF; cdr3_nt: TGTGCCAGCAGAGACTGGACTAGCGGACAGTCCGGGGAGCTGTTTTTT
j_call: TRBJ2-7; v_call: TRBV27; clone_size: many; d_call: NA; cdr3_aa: CASRVAGYHSYEQYF; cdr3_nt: TGTGCCAGCAGGGTCGCCGGCTACCACTCCTACGAGCAGTACTTC
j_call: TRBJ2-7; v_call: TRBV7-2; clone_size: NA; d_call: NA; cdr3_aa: CASSPLGAVSYEQYF; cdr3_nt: TGTGCCAGCAGCCCGCTTGGGGCAGTTTCCTACGAGCAGTACTTC
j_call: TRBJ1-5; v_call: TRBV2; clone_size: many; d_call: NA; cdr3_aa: CASSGGGQGDQPQHF; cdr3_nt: TGTGCCAGCAGTGGGGGGGGGCAGGGCGATCAGCCCCAGCATTTT
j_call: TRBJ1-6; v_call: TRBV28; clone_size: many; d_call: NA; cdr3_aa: CASTSRSGFNSPLHF; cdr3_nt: TGTGCCAGCACTTCAAGATCAGGGTTTAATTCACCCCTCCACTTT
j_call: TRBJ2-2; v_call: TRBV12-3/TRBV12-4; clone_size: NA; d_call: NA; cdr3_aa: CASSWSGATGELFF; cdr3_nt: TGTGCCAGCAGTTGGTCAGGGGCCACCGGGGAGCTGTTTTTT
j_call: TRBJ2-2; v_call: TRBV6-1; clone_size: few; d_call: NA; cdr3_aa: CASRRLARELFF; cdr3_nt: TGTGCCAGCAGGCGTCTAGCGAGGGAGCTGTTTTTT
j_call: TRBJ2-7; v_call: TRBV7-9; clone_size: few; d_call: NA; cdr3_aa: CASSGQGYYEQYF; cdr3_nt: TGTGCCAGCAGCGGGCAGGGGTACTACGAGCAGTACTTC
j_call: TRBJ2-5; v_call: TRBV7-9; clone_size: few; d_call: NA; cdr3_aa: CASSLAPTGRETQYF; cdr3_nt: TGTGCCAGCAGCTTGGCCCCGACAGGTCGGGAGACCCAGTACTTC
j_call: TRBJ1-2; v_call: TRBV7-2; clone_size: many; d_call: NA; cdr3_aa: CASSPRGPVDGYTF; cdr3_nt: TGTGCCAGCAGCCCGCGGGGTCCAGTCGATGGCTACACCTTC
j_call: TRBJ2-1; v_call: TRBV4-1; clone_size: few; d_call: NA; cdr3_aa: CATAMVGDNEQFF; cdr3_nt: TGCGCCACCGCCATGGTTGGAGACAATGAGCAGTTCTTC
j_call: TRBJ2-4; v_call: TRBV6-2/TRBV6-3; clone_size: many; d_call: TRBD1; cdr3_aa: CASSPGQGTNIQYF; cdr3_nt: TGTGCCAGCAGTCCCGGACAGGGAACAAACATTCAGTACTTC
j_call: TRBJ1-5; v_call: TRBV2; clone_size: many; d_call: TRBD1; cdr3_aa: CAIRDRNNQPQHF; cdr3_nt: TGTGCCATCCGGGACAGAAACAATCAGCCCCAGCATTTT
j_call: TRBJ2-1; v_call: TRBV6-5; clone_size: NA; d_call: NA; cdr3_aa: CASSYGWGLADEQFF; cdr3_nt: TGTGCCAGCAGTTACGGTTGGGGCCTGGCGGATGAGCAGTTCTTC
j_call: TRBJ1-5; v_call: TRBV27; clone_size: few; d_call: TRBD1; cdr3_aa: CASSALQGNQPQHF; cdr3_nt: TGTGCCAGCAGTGCCCTACAGGGGAATCAGCCCCAGCATTTT
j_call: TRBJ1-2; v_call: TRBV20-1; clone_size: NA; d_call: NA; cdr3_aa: CSARVVSSNYGYTF; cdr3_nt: TGCAGTGCCCGAGTGGTCAGCAGTAACTATGGCTACACCTTC
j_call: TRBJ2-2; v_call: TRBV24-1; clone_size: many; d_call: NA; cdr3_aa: CATSDFGNRDITGELFF; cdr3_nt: TGTGCCACCAGTGATTTCGGTAACAGGGATATTACCGGGGAGCTGTTTTTT
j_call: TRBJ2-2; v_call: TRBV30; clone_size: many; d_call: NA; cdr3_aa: CAWRVGGGTGELFF; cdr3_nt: TGTGCCTGGCGTGTTGGGGGAGGCACCGGGGAGCTGTTTTTT
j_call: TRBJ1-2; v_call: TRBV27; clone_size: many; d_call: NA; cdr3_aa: CASSLSLTYNYGYTF; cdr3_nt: TGTGCCAGCAGTTTATCCCTCACATACAACTATGGCTACACCTTC
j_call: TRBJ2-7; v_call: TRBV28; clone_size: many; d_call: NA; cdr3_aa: CASIRRGSSYEQYF; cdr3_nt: TGTGCCAGCATCAGACGGGGTTCCTCCTACGAGCAGTACTTC
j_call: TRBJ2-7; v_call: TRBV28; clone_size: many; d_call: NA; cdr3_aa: CASRPRRTRYEQYF; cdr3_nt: TGTGCCAGCAGACCCCGCCGGACACGATACGAGCAGTACTTC
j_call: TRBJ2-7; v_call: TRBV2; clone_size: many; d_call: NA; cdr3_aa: CASLNLPLSEQYF; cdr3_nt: TGTGCCAGCCTAAACCTTCCTCTAAGCGAGCAGTACTTC
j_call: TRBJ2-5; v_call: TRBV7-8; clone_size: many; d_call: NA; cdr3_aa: CASSVGGSGTQYF; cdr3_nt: TGTGCCAGCAGCGTCGGAGGTAGCGGGACCCAGTACTTC
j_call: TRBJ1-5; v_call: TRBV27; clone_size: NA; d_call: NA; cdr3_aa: CASSLSTAVNQPQHF; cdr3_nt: TGTGCCAGCAGTTTATCGACCGCTGTTAATCAGCCCCAGCATTTT
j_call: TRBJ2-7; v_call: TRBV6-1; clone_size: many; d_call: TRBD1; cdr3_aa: CASSVRQGSHEQYF; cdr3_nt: TGTGCCAGCAGTGTTCGACAGGGAAGCCACGAGCAGTACTTC
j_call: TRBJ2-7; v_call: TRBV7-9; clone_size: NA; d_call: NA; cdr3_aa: CASSLDGMRAYEQCF; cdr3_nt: TGTGCCAGCAGCTTAGACGGGATGCGGGCCTACGAGCAGTGCTTC
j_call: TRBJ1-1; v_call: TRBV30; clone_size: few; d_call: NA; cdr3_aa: CAREDSGLGTEAFF; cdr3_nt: TGTGCCCGGGAAGATTCGGGGTTGGGCACTGAAGCTTTCTTT
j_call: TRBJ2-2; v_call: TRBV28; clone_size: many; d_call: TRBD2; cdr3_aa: CASSFAGEDTGELFF; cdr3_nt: TGTGCCAGCAGTTTCGCGGGAGAGGACACCGGGGAGCTGTTTTTT
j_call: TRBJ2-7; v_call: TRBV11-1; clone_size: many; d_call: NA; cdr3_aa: CASSRQETYEQYF; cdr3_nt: TGTGCCAGCAGCCGACAGGAAACCTACGAGCAGTACTTC